Shown below are 10 T cell receptor beta chains from a single sample sequenced in a study of T cells after yellow fever vaccination. TCRdb reprocessed the 5' RACE reads via MiXCR and lists one record per CDR3 protein. The sample includes about 160,000 distinct CDR3 sequences, approximately 9.7% of them seen just once. This specimen was CD8+ T cells sorted from PBMCs, taken 45 days after the yellow fever booster vaccination. Receptor source: a man younger than 30 who received the YFV17D yellow fever vaccine.

The chain couples TRBV9 to TRBJ2-5; TRBD2 matches at 9 bases. The V and J ends lost 2 bases and 5 bases, in that order; junction bases with no gene match: 7. Germline V CDR1 and CDR2: SGDLS, YYNGEE. The CDR3 has 15 amino acids. The CDR3 protein is CASSVRGLAWETQYF. The CDR3 region has the DNA TGTGCCAGCAGCGTCCGGGGACTAGCATGGGAGACCCAGTACTTC.

V usage is TRBV4-2 and J usage is TRBJ2-4; TRBD2 agrees at 8 bases. CDR3 size: 17 residues. CDR1 and CDR2 (germline): LGHNA, YNFKEQ. V was clipped by 0 bases and J by 8 bases; unmatched bases: 12. CDR3 coding DNA: TGTGCCAGCAGCCAAGATCGACGGGGGGGCCTTTCGGACATTCAGTACTTC. Encoded protein: CASSQDRRGGLSDIQYF.

This chain joins TRBV23-1 and TRBJ2-1, with 9 bases identical to TRBD2. TRBV23-1 is given ORF status, its function remaining uncertain. The junction had 17 bases not matched to a gene; V was cut back by 3 bases and J by 2 bases. This CDR3 spans 20 amino acids. Here the CDR3 DNA reads TGCGCCAGCAGTCAGGTTTTGGCGGGGGGGCCTTGGAAGCCCTACAATGAGCAGTTCTTC. It codes for CASSQVLAGGPWKPYNEQFF.

This clonotype was counted a few times. J is TRBJ2-7 and V is TRBV6-6, with unresolved D. The CDR3 extends over 12 amino acids. V shed 4 bases and J shed 2 bases, with 6 bases lying between them. CDR1 is MNHNY and CDR2 is SVGAGI in the germline V gene (reference sequence). The CDR3: CASSLTAYEQYV. DNA of the CDR3: TGTGCCAGCAGTTTGACGGCCTACGAGCAGTACGTC.

This clonotype appeared a few times. The chain has TRBV5-4 and TRBJ2-5; D call uncertain. The germline gives CDR1 SGHNT, CDR2 YYREEE (reference sequence). Trimming removed 0 bases at V and 1 base at J, with 10 bases between. The CDR3 contains 15 residues. CDR3: CASSLAAELQETQYF. CDR3 nucleotides: TGTGCCAGCAGCTTGGCCGCGGAGCTCCAAGAGACCCAGTACTTC.

This clonotype was detected only a few times. The chain uses TRBV7-6 and TRBJ1-1; D is uncertain. The CDR3 has 13 amino acids. The V end lost 5 bases, the J end lost 1 base, and 8 bases lay between the germline ends. Germline CDR1 reads SGHVS; CDR2 reads FNYEAQ. The CDR3 sequence is CASSMTQNTEAFF. DNA of the CDR3: TGTGCCAGCAGCATGACACAGAACACTGAAGCTTTCTTT.

Only a few counts were recorded for this clonotype. The genes are TRBV6-6 and TRBJ2-6; D unclear. This CDR3 spans 15 amino acids. Between the trimmed V and J ends, which lost 2 bases and 0 bases, there was a span of 5 bases. Germline lookup yields CDR1 MNHNY and CDR2 SVGAGI (reference sequence). In DNA, the CDR3 is TGTGCCAGCAGTTACGTGGACTCTGGGGCCAACGTCCTGACTTTC. Translating gives CASSYVDSGANVLTF.

The V gene is TRBV12-5, the J gene TRBJ2-1; D is ambiguous. Trimming took off 0 bases at V and 6 bases at J, with 18 bases between the two ends. This CDR3 contains 17 residues. Germline-derived CDR1 and CDR2 are LGHNT and FRNRAP. The CDR3 DNA follows: TGTGCTAGTGGTTTGGTAGTATCGGGTTTGAACCTCAATGAGCAGTTCTTC. It translates to CASGLVVSGLNLNEQFF.

V and J are TRBV27 and TRBJ2-7; D possibly corresponds to TRBD2 (7 bases). The CDR3 totals 14 residues. Germline loops: CDR1 MNHEY, CDR2 SMNVEV (reference sequence). V was trimmed by 5 bases and J by 6 bases, leaving 17 bases between them. The CDR3 nucleotides read TGTGCCAGCAGTGTACGGGGGGCCCTCCTCGAGCAGTACTTC. This encodes CASSVRGALLEQYF.

This clonotype has only a few counts. V and J are TRBV30 and TRBJ1-5; D ambiguous. The CDR3 spans 15 residues. V was pared by 2 bases and J by 4 bases, with 15 bases between. Per the germline V gene, CDR1 is GTSNPN and CDR2 is SVGIG (reference sequence). This chain's CDR3 is CAWSKGSPGNQPQHF. The CDR3 DNA sequence: TGTGCCTGGAGTAAGGGATCGCCGGGGAATCAGCCCCAGCATTTT.